The table lists the clone carrying this T cell receptor (beta chain) with a few counts. CDR1 is MDHEN, CDR2 SYDVKM, per germline. Trimming pared 6 bases from V and 4 bases from J, leaving 16 bases between. The CDR3 is 15 residues long. The sample originates from a study of somatic mutations in cytotoxic T cells in rheumatoid arthritis. This table comes from immunoSEQ multiplex PCR, and its TCRdb copy is limited to in-frame clones, with some not included. The table includes more than 12,000 clones, approximately 72% detected once. Source material: CD8+ T cells sorted from blood. This receptor was taken from an adult with rheumatoid arthritis. The V call is TRBV28, the J call TRBJ1-3; tentatively, D is TRBD1 (5 bases). The CDR3 DNA is TGTGCCAGCAGCACACCGGCGGGGGGGGGAAACACCATATATTTT. Amino acids: CASSTPAGGGNTIYF. The variable domain in full, with the rest retrieved from reference TRBV28 and TRBJ1-3, is DVKVTQSSRYLVKRTGEKVFLECVQDMDHENMFWYRQDPGLGLRLIYFSYDVKMKEKGDIPEGYSVSREKKERFSLILESASTNQTSMYLCASSTPAGGGNTIYFGEGSWLTVV.